Listed below are T cell receptor beta chains from one sample, sequenced in a study of T cell changes during pregnancy in multiple sclerosis. Using immunoSEQ multiplex PCR, the repertoire was profiled, and TCRdb retains in-frame clones only, with some absent. The repertoire consists of about 32,000 clones, with 89% occurring once and the leading ten covering 10% to 13%. Here the sequenced sample was CD8+ T cells from peripheral blood mononuclear cells, taken in the second trimester of pregnancy. The receptors here all came from a female donor with multiple sclerosis, enrolled in a pregnancy study. CDR3s include the opening cysteine and the closing phenylalanine or tryptophan.

CDR3 protein: CASSFGTGEMKGKLFF
J gene: TRBJ1-4
CDR3 length: 16
V gene: TRBV27

CDR3 protein: CSVGIGDGGTEAFF
J gene: TRBJ1-1
CDR3 length: 14
V gene: TRBV29-1

CDR3 protein: CATYRGRGSNEKLFF
J gene: TRBJ1-4
CDR3 length: 15
V gene: TRBV28

CDR3 protein: CASSQVDRSLYEQYF
J gene: TRBJ2-7
CDR3 length: 15
V gene: TRBV4-2

CDR3 protein: CASTPGGGSSYEQYF
J gene: TRBJ2-7
CDR3 length: 15
V gene: TRBV11-1

CDR3 protein: CASSITGGAGNEQFF
J gene: TRBJ2-1
CDR3 length: 15
V gene: TRBV19

CDR3 protein: CASSVDREGDEQFF
J gene: TRBJ2-1
CDR3 length: 14
V gene: TRBV9

CDR3 protein: CASSYRDRRLNEQFF
J gene: TRBJ2-1
CDR3 length: 15
V gene: TRBV5-4

CDR3 protein: CASSTTGGANYGYTF
J gene: TRBJ1-2
CDR3 length: 15
V gene: TRBV6-5

CDR3 protein: CASGGARNEQFF
J gene: TRBJ2-1
CDR3 length: 12
V gene: TRBV6-5

CDR3 protein: CASSLPPGHARYEQYF
J gene: TRBJ2-7
CDR3 length: 16
V gene: TRBV5-4

CDR3 protein: CASSLGQSNYEQYF
J gene: TRBJ2-7
CDR3 length: 14
V gene: TRBV28

CDR3 protein: CATSREPPGGSYNEQFF
J gene: TRBJ2-1
CDR3 length: 17
V gene: TRBV15

CDR3 protein: CASSLITTSADNEQFF
J gene: TRBJ2-1
CDR3 length: 16
V gene: TRBV7-9

CDR3 protein: CASNPTGGRETQYF
J gene: TRBJ2-5
CDR3 length: 14
V gene: TRBV11-2

CDR3 protein: CASSDRANTGELFF
J gene: TRBJ2-2
CDR3 length: 14
V gene: TRBV13

CDR3 protein: CASGLGVNEQFF
J gene: TRBJ2-1
CDR3 length: 12
V gene: TRBV12-5

CDR3 protein: CASSEIGEGQLYEQYF
J gene: TRBJ2-7
CDR3 length: 16
V gene: TRBV25-1

CDR3 protein: CASSPLTGGNEQFF
J gene: TRBJ2-1
CDR3 length: 14
V gene: TRBV6-6

CDR3 protein: CASSARGNYNEKLFF
J gene: TRBJ1-4
CDR3 length: 15
V gene: TRBV11-2

CDR3 protein: CASGSGLAVEQFF
J gene: TRBJ2-1
CDR3 length: 13
V gene: TRBV12-5

CDR3 protein: CASSSPGDATSHYF
J gene: TRBJ2-7
CDR3 length: 14
V gene: TRBV27

CDR3 protein: CARSTGMKNQPQHF
J gene: TRBJ1-5
CDR3 length: 14
V gene: TRBV2

CDR3 protein: CSVRGLEMNTEAFF
J gene: TRBJ1-1
CDR3 length: 14
V gene: TRBV29-1

CDR3 protein: CASSWVGGSRDPGELFF
J gene: TRBJ2-2
CDR3 length: 17
V gene: TRBV7-3

CDR3 protein: CATKWTSGGLQETQYF
J gene: TRBJ2-5
CDR3 length: 16
V gene: TRBV2

CDR3 protein: CASRDYTEAFF
J gene: TRBJ1-1
CDR3 length: 11
V gene: TRBV2

CDR3 protein: CASRGIQGTPRTDTQYF
J gene: TRBJ2-3
CDR3 length: 17
V gene: TRBV7-9

CDR3 protein: CASSSNWTGRRVNTEAFF
J gene: TRBJ1-1
CDR3 length: 18
V gene: TRBV11-2

CDR3 protein: CASSPVERELFF
J gene: TRBJ2-2
CDR3 length: 12
V gene: TRBV9

CDR3 protein: CASSQVPGEGSNQPQHF
J gene: TRBJ1-5
CDR3 length: 17
V gene: TRBV4-1

CDR3 protein: CASSPGLHSNQPQHF
J gene: TRBJ1-5
CDR3 length: 15
V gene: TRBV6-5

CDR3 protein: CASSSQGQGYEQYF
J gene: TRBJ2-7
CDR3 length: 14
V gene: TRBV27

CDR3 protein: CASSRGGDEQFF
J gene: TRBJ2-1
CDR3 length: 12
V gene: TRBV27

CDR3 protein: CASSVESRVTANEKLFF
J gene: TRBJ1-4
CDR3 length: 17
V gene: TRBV9

CDR3 protein: CASSLTSGYNEQFF
J gene: TRBJ2-1
CDR3 length: 14
V gene: TRBV27

CDR3 protein: CASSLIAGTIDTQYF
J gene: TRBJ2-3
CDR3 length: 15
V gene: TRBV7-3

CDR3 protein: CASSLGLSGNTIYF
J gene: TRBJ1-3
CDR3 length: 14
V gene: TRBV28

CDR3 protein: CSVDRDIYGYTF
J gene: TRBJ1-2
CDR3 length: 12
V gene: TRBV29-1

CDR3 protein: CASSYSSGGNGEQYF
J gene: TRBJ2-7
CDR3 length: 15
V gene: TRBV6-5

CDR3 protein: CASSQEGFSGANVLTF
J gene: TRBJ2-6
CDR3 length: 16
V gene: TRBV4-2

CDR3 protein: CASSLDRRHRTVNEQFF
J gene: TRBJ2-1
CDR3 length: 17
V gene: TRBV5-6

CDR3 protein: CASSEVGTSSYEQYF
J gene: TRBJ2-7
CDR3 length: 15
V gene: TRBV6-1

CDR3 protein: CASSLFSSIYEQFF
J gene: TRBJ2-1
CDR3 length: 14
V gene: TRBV28

CDR3 protein: CASMDNVVTDTQYF
J gene: TRBJ2-3
CDR3 length: 14
V gene: TRBV27

CDR3 protein: CASSPRIGAEAFF
J gene: TRBJ1-1
CDR3 length: 13
V gene: TRBV5-4

CDR3 protein: CASIGQSNEQFF
J gene: TRBJ2-1
CDR3 length: 12
V gene: TRBV2

CDR3 protein: CAWSATGGRTEAFF
J gene: TRBJ1-1
CDR3 length: 14
V gene: TRBV30

CDR3 protein: CASSPGLYNYEQYF
J gene: TRBJ2-7
CDR3 length: 14
V gene: TRBV27